The 18 T cell receptor beta chains given below trace back to one sample, sequenced in a study of T cells in Graves' hyperthyroidism and ophthalmopathy. Template material for amplifying TCR beta CDR3 regions consisted of RNA transcripts. The TCR CDR3 first-round RT-PCR relied on the HTBI primer set. In TCRdb, the multiplex PCR reads were re-called with MiXCR into one record per CDR3 protein. The repertoire holds hundreds of thousands of distinct CDR3 sequences, approximately 15% seen once, with around 18% in the top ten. Sequencing input: blood. Receptors were obtained from a woman younger than 30 with Graves' hyperthyroidism.

This clonotype was counted at least ten times. The V gene is TRBV2, the J gene TRBJ1-1, with no clear D. Between the trimmed V and J ends, which lost 7 bases and 8 bases, there was a span of 17 bases. The CDR3 covers 13 residues. The V gene's germline CDR1 is SNHLY and CDR2 FYNNEI. CDR3 residues: CASMPLGTAEAFF. The CDR3 DNA sequence: TGTGCCAGCATGCCTCTGGGAACAGCCGAAGCTTTCTTT.

The V gene is TRBV10-1, the J gene TRBJ1-1; D is undetermined. The CDR3 runs to 13 residues. The germline CDR1 and CDR2 sequences are WNHNN and SYGVQD (reference sequence). V lost 8 bases to trimming and J lost 1 base, with 11 bases between them. CDR3 residues: CASAQQWNTEAFF. The CDR3 coding sequence is TGCGCCAGCGCACAACAGTGGAACACTGAAGCTTTCTTT.

At least ten counts were recorded for this clonotype. This sequence joins TRBV7-9 and TRBJ2-7; 9 bases fit TRBD1. Trimming cost V 2 bases and J 5 bases; bases outside gene matches: 13. The CDR3 has 17 residues. Germline loops: CDR1 SEHNR, CDR2 FQNEAQ (reference sequence). CDR3 loop: CASSLNTGTGSAHEQYF. The CDR3 DNA follows: TGTGCCAGCAGCTTAAACACCGGGACAGGGTCAGCCCACGAGCAGTACTTC.

The V gene is TRBV6-1, the J gene TRBJ1-4; 10 bases match TRBD1. The CDR3 runs 15 residues. After removal of 6 bases from V and 7 bases from J, the junction contained 8 bases not matched to a gene. Germline assignment: CDR1 MNHNS and CDR2 SASEGT. The CDR3: CASRMTGGSGEKLFF. The CDR3 nucleotides read TGTGCCAGCAGGATGACAGGGGGCTCGGGTGAAAAACTGTTTTTT.

This clonotype was seen repeatedly, ten times or more. The V call is TRBV30, the J call TRBJ2-1, with D uncertain. CDR1 and CDR2 from the germline V gene are GTSNPN and SVGIG (reference sequence). This CDR3 is 14 amino acids long. V lost 3 bases to trimming and J lost 0 bases, with 9 bases between them. The CDR3 coding sequence is TGTGCCTGGAGGACTTATTCCTCCTACAATGAGCAGTTCTTC. Protein sequence: CAWRTYSSYNEQFF.

This clonotype has a count of ten or more. This sequence joins TRBV29-1 and TRBJ1-2; D possibly corresponds to TRBD1 (5 bases). CDR3 length equals 12 residues. CDR1 SQVTM and CDR2 ANQGSEA come from the germline V gene. Trimming took off 7 bases at V and 5 bases at J, with 14 bases between the two ends. The CDR3 nucleotides read TGCAGCGGACGGACAACCGATTATGGCTACACCTTC. The encoded protein is CSGRTTDYGYTF.

This clonotype was found a few times. V gene TRBV27 combines with J gene TRBJ2-7; 10 positions agree with TRBD1. The CDR3 sequence is 17 residues long. Germline lookup yields CDR1 MNHEY and CDR2 SMNVEV (reference sequence). Trimming at V came to 0 bases and at J to 1 base, leaving 6 bases not matched to a gene. DNA for the CDR3: TGTGCCAGCAGTTTATCGTCGGGGGACAGGGGTTCCTACGAGCAGTACTTC. This codes for CASSLSSGDRGSYEQYF.

As for this clonotype: Being one base from a much bigger clone, this may be a read error. V and J are TRBV7-9 and TRBJ2-1; D call uncertain. Germline V gene sequence: CDR1 SEHNR, CDR2 FQNEAQ (reference sequence). The CDR3 is 15 residues long. V was clipped by 3 bases and J by 13 bases, with 22 bases between them. The CDR3 loop is CASSFSHLSEETQFF. For the CDR3, the DNA is TGTGCCAGCAGCTTTAGTCATCTTTCCGAGGAGACCCAGTTCTTC.

This clonotype was seen repeatedly, ten times or more. The V gene is TRBV7-9, the J gene TRBJ2-5, with D tentatively TRBD1 or TRBD2 (6 bases each). Trimming took off 4 bases at V and 5 bases at J, with 14 bases between the two ends. This CDR3 spans 14 amino acids. CDR1 and CDR2 (germline): SEHNR, FQNEAQ (reference sequence). CDR3 sequence (DNA): TGTGCCAGCAGCTCAACAACGGGGGCCGAGACCCAGTACTTC. Translated: CASSSTTGAETQYF. Together with reference TRBV7-9 and TRBJ2-5, the CDR3 gives the full variable domain: DTGVSQNPRHKITKRGQNVTFRCDPISEHNRLYWYRQTLGQGPEFLTYFQNEAQLEKSRLLSDRFSAERPKGSFSTLEIQRTEQGDSAMYLCASSSTTGAETQYFGPGTRLLVL.

This clonotype was found many times. The chain uses TRBV6-6 and TRBJ2-7; D unresolved. This CDR3 contains 14 residues. Germline CDR1 is MNHNY and CDR2 is SVGAGI (reference sequence). V was cut by 0 bases and J by 3 bases, with 9 bases left in between. In nucleotides, the CDR3 is TGTGCCAGCAGTTACTCGTTCCAGAACTACGAGCAGTACTTC. It specifies CASSYSFQNYEQYF.

The rearrangement uses TRBV9 and TRBJ1-6; unclear D gene. Germline V gives CDR1 SGDLS, CDR2 YYNGEE. The CDR3 extends over 16 amino acids. Between the trimmed V and J ends, which lost 0 bases and 0 bases, there was a span of 7 bases. CDR3 region: CASSVDLSSYNSPLHF. CDR3 bases: TGTGCCAGCAGCGTAGACCTCAGCTCCTATAATTCACCCCTCCACTTT.

This clonotype was seen a few times. V gene TRBV20-1 combines with J gene TRBJ2-7, with a weak D call TRBD1 (6 bases). CDR3 length: 19 residues. Trimming took 1 base from V and 2 from J, leaving 27 bases between them. Germline CDR1 and CDR2: DFQATT and SNEGSKA (reference sequence). DNA of the CDR3: TGCAGTGCTAGAGGACTCCTTACACAGGGCGGCGGGCGACCCTACGAGCAGTACTTC. The encoded protein is CSARGLLTQGGGRPYEQYF.

This clonotype was seen only a few times. The genes are TRBV7-2 and TRBJ2-1, with unresolved D. The ends were cut back, 0 bases at V and 9 bases at J, with 9 bases in the middle. The CDR3 extends over 13 amino acids. CDR1 SGHTA and CDR2 FQGNSA come from the germline V gene. The CDR3 DNA sequence: TGTGCCAGCAGCTTAGCTATCAGCCCTGAGCAGTTCTTC. Protein: CASSLAISPEQFF.

The table lists this clonotype with a few counts. The chain couples TRBV3-1 to TRBJ2-7, with D hard to call. Trimming took 4 bases from V and 0 from J, leaving 10 bases between them. CDR1 is LGHDT, CDR2 YNNKEL, per germline (reference sequence). The CDR3 is 14 amino acids. The CDR3 sequence is CASSPLRSSYEQYF. CDR3 bases: TGTGCCAGCAGCCCCCTACGCAGCTCCTACGAGCAGTACTTC.

The chain combines TRBV5-1 with TRBJ1-6; 7 bases align to TRBD1. The CDR3 has 16 amino acids. CDR1 is SGHRS, CDR2 YFSETQ, per germline. The J segment lost 7 bases and the V segment lost 3 bases, leaving 10 bases of the junction unmatched. CDR3 coding DNA: TGCGCCAGCAGCTGGTCCGGGACAGTTGAGAATTCACCCCTCCACTTT. Protein sequence: CASSWSGTVENSPLHF.

The chain carries TRBV20-1 and TRBJ2-3, with 10 positions matching TRBD2. This CDR3 contains 13 residues. The germline V gene encodes CDR1 DFQATT and CDR2 SNEGSKA (reference sequence). Trimming at V came to 3 bases and at J to 11 bases, leaving 8 bases not matched to a gene. The DNA of the CDR3 is TGCAGTGCTAGCGACCATTCTAGCGGGGGGCAGTATTTT. This encodes CSASDHSSGGQYF.

The genes are TRBV28 and TRBJ1-2; D uncertain. Germline CDR1 is MDHEN and CDR2 is SYDVKM. This CDR3 region has 14 residues. Trimming shortened V by 2 bases and J by 4 bases, and 11 bases separated the two germline ends. CDR3 amino acids: CASSLGESGYGYTF. The CDR3 nucleotides are TGTGCCAGCAGTTTAGGGGAGTCTGGCTATGGCTACACCTTC.

This clonotype showed up many times. The chain has TRBV20-1 and TRBJ2-1; D may match TRBD1 or TRBD2 (6 bases each). This CDR3 has 13 residues. V was clipped by 6 bases and J by 6 bases, with 15 bases between them. Germline V gene lookup returns CDR1 DFQATT and CDR2 SNEGSKA (reference sequence). The CDR3 sequence is CSAKRPGANEQFF. The CDR3 region has the DNA TGCAGTGCCAAACGCCCGGGGGCCAATGAGCAGTTCTTC.